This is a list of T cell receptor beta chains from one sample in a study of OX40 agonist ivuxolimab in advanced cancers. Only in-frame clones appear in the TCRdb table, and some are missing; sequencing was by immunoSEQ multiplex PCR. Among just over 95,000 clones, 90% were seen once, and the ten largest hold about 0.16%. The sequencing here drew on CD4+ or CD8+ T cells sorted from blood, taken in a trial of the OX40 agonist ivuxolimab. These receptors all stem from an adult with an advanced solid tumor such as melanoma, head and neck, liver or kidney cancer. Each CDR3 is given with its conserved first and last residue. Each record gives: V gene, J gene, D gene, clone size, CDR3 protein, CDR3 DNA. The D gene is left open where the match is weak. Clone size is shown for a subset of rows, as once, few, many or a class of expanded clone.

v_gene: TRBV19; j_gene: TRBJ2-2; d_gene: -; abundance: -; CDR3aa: CASSISRQTGELFF; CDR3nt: TGTGCCAGTAGTATAAGCAGGCAGACCGGGGAGCTGTTTTTT
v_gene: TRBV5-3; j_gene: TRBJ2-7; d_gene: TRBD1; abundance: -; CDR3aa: CASPNIAGQGANEQYF; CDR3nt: TGTGCCAGCCCTAATATCGCGGGACAGGGGGCCAACGAGCAGTACTTC
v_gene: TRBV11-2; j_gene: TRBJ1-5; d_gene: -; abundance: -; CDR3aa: CASSQTPGDQPQHF; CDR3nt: TGTGCCAGCAGCCAAACCCCGGGGGATCAGCCCCAGCATTTT
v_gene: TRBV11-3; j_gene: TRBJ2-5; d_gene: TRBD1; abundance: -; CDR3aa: CASRRQGKETQYF; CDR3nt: TGTGCCAGCAGAAGACAGGGAAAAGAGACCCAGTACTTC
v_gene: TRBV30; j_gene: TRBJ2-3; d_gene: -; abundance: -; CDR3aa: CAWDRQNTQYF; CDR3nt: TGTGCCTGGGACAGACAGAATACGCAGTATTTT
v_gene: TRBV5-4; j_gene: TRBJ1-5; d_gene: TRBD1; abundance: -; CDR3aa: CASSLGGGRQPQHF; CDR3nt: TGTGCCAGCAGCTTGGGAGGGGGCCGACAGCCCCAGCATTTT
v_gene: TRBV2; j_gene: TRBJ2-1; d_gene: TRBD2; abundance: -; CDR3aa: CASSSGLAASYNEQFF; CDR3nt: TGTGCCAGCAGTTCTGGACTAGCGGCCTCCTACAATGAGCAGTTCTTC
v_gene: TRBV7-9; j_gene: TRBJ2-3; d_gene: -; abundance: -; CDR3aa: CATDGVLTDTQYF; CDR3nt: TGTGCCACCGACGGGGTCCTCACAGATACGCAGTATTTT
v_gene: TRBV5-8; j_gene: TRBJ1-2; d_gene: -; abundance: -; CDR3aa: CASSLGTPLGGYTF; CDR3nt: TGTGCCAGCAGCTTGGGGACTCCTCTGGGTGGCTACACCTTC
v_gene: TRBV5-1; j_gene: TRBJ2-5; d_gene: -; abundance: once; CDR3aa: CASSLTGSPLGETQYF; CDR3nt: TGCGCCAGCAGCTTGACGGGGTCTCCTTTGGGGGAGACCCAGTACTTC
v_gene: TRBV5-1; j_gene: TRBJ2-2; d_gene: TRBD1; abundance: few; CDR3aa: CASSKRRGTGNTGELFF; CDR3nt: TGCGCCAGCAGCAAGCGGAGAGGGACAGGGAACACCGGGGAGCTGTTTTTT
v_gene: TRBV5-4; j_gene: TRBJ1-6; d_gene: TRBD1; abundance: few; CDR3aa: CASSSQDRPNSPLHF; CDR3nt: TGTGCCAGCAGCTCCCAGGACAGGCCCAATTCACCCCTCCACTTT
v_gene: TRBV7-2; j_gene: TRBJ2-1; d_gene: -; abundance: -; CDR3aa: CASSLEGLRFNNEQFF; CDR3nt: TGTGCCAGCAGCTTAGAGGGACTGCGATTTAATAATGAGCAGTTCTTC
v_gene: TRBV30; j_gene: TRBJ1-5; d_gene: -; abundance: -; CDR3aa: CAWSVAPFSQPQHF; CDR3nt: TGTGCCTGGAGTGTGGCCCCGTTTAGTCAGCCCCAGCATTTT
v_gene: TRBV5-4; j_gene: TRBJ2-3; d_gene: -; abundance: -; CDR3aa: CASRRPGRDTQYF; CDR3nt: TGTGCCAGCAGACGCCCAGGGAGAGATACGCAGTATTTT
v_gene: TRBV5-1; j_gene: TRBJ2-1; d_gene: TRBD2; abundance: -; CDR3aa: CASSLGMASGTFSSYNEQFF; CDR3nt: TGCGCCAGCAGCTTGGGAATGGCTAGCGGGACTTTCAGCTCCTACAATGAGCAGTTCTTC
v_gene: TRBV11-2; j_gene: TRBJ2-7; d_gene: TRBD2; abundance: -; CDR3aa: CASSPTSYYEQYF; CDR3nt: TGTGCCAGCAGCCCGACTAGCTACTACGAGCAGTACTTC